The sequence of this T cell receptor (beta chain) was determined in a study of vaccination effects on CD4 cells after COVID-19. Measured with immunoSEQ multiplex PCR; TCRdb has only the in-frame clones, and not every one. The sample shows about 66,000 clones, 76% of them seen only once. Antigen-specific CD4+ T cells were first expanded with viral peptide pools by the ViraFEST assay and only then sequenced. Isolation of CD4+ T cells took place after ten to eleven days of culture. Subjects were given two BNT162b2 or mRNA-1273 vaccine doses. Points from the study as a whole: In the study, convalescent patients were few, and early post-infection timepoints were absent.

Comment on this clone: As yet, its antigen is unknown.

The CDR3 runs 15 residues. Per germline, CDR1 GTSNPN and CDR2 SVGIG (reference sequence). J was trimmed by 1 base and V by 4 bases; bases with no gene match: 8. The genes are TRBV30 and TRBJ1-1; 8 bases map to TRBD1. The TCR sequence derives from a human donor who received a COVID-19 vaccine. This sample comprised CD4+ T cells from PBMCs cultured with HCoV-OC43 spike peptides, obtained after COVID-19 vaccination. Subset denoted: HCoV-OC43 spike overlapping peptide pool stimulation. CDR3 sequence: CAWTGKGTGNTEAFF. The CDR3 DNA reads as TGTGCCTGGACCGGGAAAGGGACAGGGAACACTGAAGCTTTCTTT.